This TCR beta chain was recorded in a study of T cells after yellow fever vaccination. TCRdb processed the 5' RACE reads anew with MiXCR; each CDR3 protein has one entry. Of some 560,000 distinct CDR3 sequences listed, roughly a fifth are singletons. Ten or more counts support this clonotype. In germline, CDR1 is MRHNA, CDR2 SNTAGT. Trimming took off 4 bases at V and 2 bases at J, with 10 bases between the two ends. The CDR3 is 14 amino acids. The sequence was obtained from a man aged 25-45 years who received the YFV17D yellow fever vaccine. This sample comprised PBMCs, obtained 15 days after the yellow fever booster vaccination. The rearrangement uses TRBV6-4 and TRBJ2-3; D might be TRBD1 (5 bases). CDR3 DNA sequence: TGTGCCAGCAGTGTTGGGGCCTCCACAGATACGCAGTATTTT. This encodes CASSVGASTDTQYF.